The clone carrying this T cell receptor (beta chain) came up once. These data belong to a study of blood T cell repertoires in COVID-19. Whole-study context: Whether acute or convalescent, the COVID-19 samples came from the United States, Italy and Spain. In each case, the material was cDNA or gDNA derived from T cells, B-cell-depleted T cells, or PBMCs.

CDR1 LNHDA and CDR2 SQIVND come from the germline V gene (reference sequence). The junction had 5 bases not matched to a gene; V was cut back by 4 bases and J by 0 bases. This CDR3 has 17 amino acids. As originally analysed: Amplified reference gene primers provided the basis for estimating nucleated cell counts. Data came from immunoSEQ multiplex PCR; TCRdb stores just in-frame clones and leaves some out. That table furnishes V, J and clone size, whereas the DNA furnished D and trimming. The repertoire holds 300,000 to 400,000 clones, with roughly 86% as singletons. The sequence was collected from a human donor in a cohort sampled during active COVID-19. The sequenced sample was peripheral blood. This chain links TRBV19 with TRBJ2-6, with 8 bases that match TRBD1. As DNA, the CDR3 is TGTGCCAGTAGTACGGGACAGGTCACCTCTGGGGCCAACGTCCTGACTTTC. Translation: CASSTGQVTSGANVLTF.